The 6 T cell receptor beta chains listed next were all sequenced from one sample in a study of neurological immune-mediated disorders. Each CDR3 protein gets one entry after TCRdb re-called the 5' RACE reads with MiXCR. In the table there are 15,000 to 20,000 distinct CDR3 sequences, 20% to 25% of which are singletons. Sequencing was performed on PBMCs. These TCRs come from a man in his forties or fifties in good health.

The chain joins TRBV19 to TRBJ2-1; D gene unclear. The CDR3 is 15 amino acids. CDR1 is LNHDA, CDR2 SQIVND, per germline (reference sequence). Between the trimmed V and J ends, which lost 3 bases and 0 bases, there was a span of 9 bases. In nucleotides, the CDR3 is TGTGCCAGTAGTATGTGGGGAAGCTCCTACAATGAGCAGTTCTTC. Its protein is CASSMWGSSYNEQFF. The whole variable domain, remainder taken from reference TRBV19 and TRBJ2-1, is DGGITQSPKYLFRKEGQNVTLSCEQNLNHDAMYWYRQDPGQGLRLIYYSQIVNDFQKGDIAEGYSVSREKKESFPLTVTSAQKNPTAFYLCASSMWGSSYNEQFFGPGTRLTVL.

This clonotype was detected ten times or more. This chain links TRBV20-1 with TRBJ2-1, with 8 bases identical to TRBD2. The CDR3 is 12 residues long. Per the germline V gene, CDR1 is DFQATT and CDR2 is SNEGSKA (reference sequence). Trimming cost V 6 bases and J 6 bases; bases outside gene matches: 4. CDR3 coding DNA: TGCAGTGCGTGGCTAGCGGGCAATGAGCAGTTCTTC. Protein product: CSAWLAGNEQFF.

This chain's CDR3 is CASIILRQGATEAFF. The CDR3 DNA reads as TGTGCCAGCATAATACTACGACAGGGGGCGACTGAAGCTTTCTTT. The chain carries TRBV27 and TRBJ1-1, with 10 bases lining up with TRBD1. The CDR3 spans 15 residues. CDR1 is MNHEY, CDR2 SMNVEV, per germline (reference sequence). V lost 7 bases and J lost 5; bases outside the gene matches: 10.

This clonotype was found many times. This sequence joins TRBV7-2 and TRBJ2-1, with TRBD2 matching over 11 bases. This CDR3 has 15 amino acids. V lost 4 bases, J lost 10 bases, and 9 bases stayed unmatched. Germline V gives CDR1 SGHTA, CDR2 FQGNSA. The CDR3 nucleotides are TGTGCCAGCAGCTCCCCGACTAGCGGGATAGGGGAGCAGTTCTTC. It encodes CASSSPTSGIGEQFF.

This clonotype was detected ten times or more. This CDR3 reads CASSRPQLAGANTGELFF. CDR3 nucleotides: TGTGCCAGCAGCCGGCCCCAACTAGCGGGAGCGAACACCGGGGAGCTGTTTTTT. The chain carries TRBV3-1 and TRBJ2-2; TRBD2 matches 11 bases. The germline gives CDR1 LGHDT, CDR2 YNNKEL (reference sequence). The CDR3 spans 18 residues. With 4 bases clipped from V and 0 bases from J, the junction kept 7 bases outside the gene matches.

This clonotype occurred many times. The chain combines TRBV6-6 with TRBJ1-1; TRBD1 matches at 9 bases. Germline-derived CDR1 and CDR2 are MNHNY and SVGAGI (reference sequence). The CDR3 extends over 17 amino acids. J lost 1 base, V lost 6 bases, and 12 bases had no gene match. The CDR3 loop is CASRGPGTGTGNTEAFF. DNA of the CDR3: TGTGCCAGCAGGGGCCCCGGGACAGGGACAGGGAACACTGAAGCTTTCTTT.